This T cell receptor (beta chain) is from a study of neurological immune-mediated disorders. TCRdb ran MiXCR on the 5' RACE reads and lists one entry per CDR3 protein. In the table there are about 120,000 distinct CDR3 sequences, around 3% of which are singletons. This CDR3 is built from 15 residues. Trimming shortened V by 1 base and J by 3 bases, and 11 bases separated the two germline ends. Looked up from germline, CDR1 is SGHVS and CDR2 is FNYEAQ. This clonotype was observed many times. The V and J genes are TRBV7-6 and TRBJ2-3; D uncertain. The clonotype comes from a woman aged 25 to 39 with multiple sclerosis. The sample was PBMCs. For the CDR3, the DNA is TGTGCCAGCAGCTTAGGGCCCCTGGGAACAGATACGCAGTATTTT. Translation gives CASSLGPLGTDTQYF.